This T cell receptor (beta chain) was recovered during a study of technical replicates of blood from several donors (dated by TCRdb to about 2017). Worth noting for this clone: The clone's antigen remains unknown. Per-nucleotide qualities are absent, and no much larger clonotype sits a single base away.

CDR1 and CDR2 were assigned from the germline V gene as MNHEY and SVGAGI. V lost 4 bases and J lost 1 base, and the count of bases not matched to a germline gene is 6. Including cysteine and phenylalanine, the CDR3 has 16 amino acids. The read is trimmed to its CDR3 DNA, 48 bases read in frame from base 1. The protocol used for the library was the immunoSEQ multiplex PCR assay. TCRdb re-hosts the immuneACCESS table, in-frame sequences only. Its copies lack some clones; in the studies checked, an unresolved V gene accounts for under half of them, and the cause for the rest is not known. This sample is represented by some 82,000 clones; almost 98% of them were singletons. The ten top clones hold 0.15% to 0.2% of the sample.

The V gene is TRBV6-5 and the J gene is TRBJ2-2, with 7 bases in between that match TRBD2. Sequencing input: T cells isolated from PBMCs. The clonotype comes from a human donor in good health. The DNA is TGTGCCAGCAGTTCCAGACTAGCCATGAACACCGGGGAGCTGTTTTTT. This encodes CASSSRLAMNTGELFF.